Below, 2 T cell receptor beta chains from the same sample are listed, as sequenced in a study of cytomegalovirus exposure and HLA in healthy donors. PCR primers comprised 60 Vbeta and 13 Jbeta primers. Some clones are missing from TCRdb's copy, which holds only in-frame ones; the method was immunoSEQ multiplex PCR. The table records approximately 81,000 clones, less than 80% of them present only once. Sequenced input: PBMCs. The receptors shown here come from a man aged 35 to 55 in good health and CMV-seropositive.

The J gene is TRBJ2-7, the V gene TRBV5-1, with TRBD2 as a possible D gene (5 bases). CDR3 length: 15 residues. The germline gives CDR1 SGHRS, CDR2 YFSETQ. V shed 7 bases and J shed 3 bases, with 20 bases lying between them. The DNA of the CDR3 is TGCGCCAGCGCGTTAAGGTGGGGAGATGGCTACGAGCAGTACTTC. This codes for CASALRWGDGYEQYF.

The chain is built from TRBV2 and TRBJ2-6; TRBD1 matches at 9 bases. The germline V gene has CDR1 SNHLY and CDR2 FYNNEI. CDR3 size: 16 residues. The junction had 5 bases not matched to a gene; V was cut back by 6 bases and J by 2 bases. CDR3 residues: CASRDRGGPGANVLTF. The CDR3 DNA reads as TGTGCCAGCAGGGACAGGGGAGGGCCTGGGGCCAACGTCCTGACTTTC.